The 29 T cell receptor beta chains given below trace back to one sample, sequenced in a study of response to subunit inactivated influenza vaccine. MiXCR was run by TCRdb on the RT-PCR reads, yielding one entry per CDR3 protein. This repertoire shows roughly 620,000 distinct CDR3 sequences, approximately 11% found once; its top ten account for 9.5% to 12%. The same sample was also studied in work on T cells expressing NK-cell markers. From that second work: cDNA encoding TCR beta was synthesized via 5'RACE template switching incorporating UMIs.

The sequences come from PBMCs from blood, collected on the day of vaccination. The receptors here all came from a man aged 50-59 years who received an inactivated influenza vaccine.

This chain uses TRBV5-1 with TRBJ2-5; D may be TRBD1 or TRBD2 (5 bases each). Trimming stripped 6 bases from V and 7 bases from J, with 13 bases between. The CDR3 is 12 amino acids. Germline V gene sequence: CDR1 SGHRS, CDR2 YFSETQ. CDR3 in amino acids: CASIGAGRTQYF. CDR3 nucleotide sequence: TGCGCCAGCATCGGGGCAGGGAGGACCCAGTACTTC. Full variable domain (remainder filled in from reference TRBV5-1 and TRBJ2-5): KAGVTQTPRYLIKTRGQQVTLSCSPISGHRSVSWYQQTPGQGLQFLFEYFSETQRNKGNFPGRFSGRQFSNSRSEMNVSTLELGDSALYLCASIGAGRTQYFGPGTRLLVL.

In this sample, this clonotype turned up many times. This chain connects TRBV7-2 to TRBJ1-3; a weak D match, TRBD1 (5 bases). There are 16 residues in the CDR3. V was clipped by 4 bases and J by 0 bases, with 13 bases between them. The germline gives CDR1 SGHTA, CDR2 FQGNSA. The CDR3 nucleotides are TGTGCCAGCAGCTCTGCAGGGACCCCCTCTGGAAACACCATATATTTT. As protein: CASSSAGTPSGNTIYF.

This chain uses TRBV6-2 or TRBV6-3 with TRBJ2-3; tentative D call: TRBD1 (6 bases). V was shortened by 2 bases and J by 1 base, with 25 bases between the two germline ends. From germline, CDR1 is MNHEY and CDR2 SVGEGT. The CDR3 has 20 residues. CDR3 bases: TGTGCCAGCAGTTACGAACCCGATAAAACACAGGGAGTCGGCACAGATACGCAGTATTTT. It specifies CASSYEPDKTQGVGTDTQYF.

This clonotype was picked up many times. This sequence joins TRBV29-1 and TRBJ2-7; D unclear. Trimming left V 6 bases short and J 1 base short, with 13 bases between. The length of the CDR3 is 13 residues. Germline CDR1 is SQVTM and CDR2 is ANQGSEA. The CDR3 DNA reads as TGCAGCGTCGTACTATCAAATTCCTACGAGCAGTACTTC. Protein sequence: CSVVLSNSYEQYF.

In this sample, this clonotype turned up a few times. The chain employs TRBV20-1 and TRBJ2-7; D not certain. With 0 bases removed from V and 2 bases from J, the gap between germline ends came to 11 bases. This CDR3 is built from 14 residues. The V gene's germline CDR1 is DFQATT and CDR2 SNEGSKA (reference sequence). The CDR3 DNA reads TGCAGTGCTAGAGATCCCCGGGTCCCCTACGAGCAGTACTTC. Translating it yields CSARDPRVPYEQYF.

This clonotype appeared many times. This chain connects TRBV4-1 to TRBJ1-1, with 12 bases lining up with TRBD1. The CDR3 totals 15 residues. Germline values: CDR1 MGHRA, CDR2 YSYEKL. V trimming: 6 bases; J trimming: 5 bases; junction bases outside the gene matches: 7. This chain's CDR3 is CASSRDRGPGTEAFF. The DNA for the CDR3 is TGCGCCAGCAGTCGGGACAGGGGGCCGGGGACTGAAGCTTTCTTT.

The V and J genes are TRBV29-1 and TRBJ2-7; D call uncertain. Trimming shortened V by 4 bases and J by 6 bases, and 13 bases separated the two germline ends. Germline CDR1 is SQVTM and CDR2 is ANQGSEA. The CDR3 runs to 12 residues. CDR3 region: CSVAQPNSEQYF. Here the CDR3 DNA reads TGCAGCGTTGCACAGCCAAACTCCGAGCAGTACTTC.

The table lists this clonotype with a few counts. The rearrangement links TRBV28 to TRBJ1-6; D is undetermined. V lost 4 bases, J lost 5 bases, and 6 bases lay in between. Per the germline V gene, CDR1 is MDHEN and CDR2 is SYDVKM. This CDR3 comprises 13 residues. The CDR3 DNA follows: TGTGCCAGCAGTTGGAGGAATAATTCACCCCTCCACTTT. Protein: CASSWRNNSPLHF.

This chain links TRBV7-2 with TRBJ2-2; possibly TRBD1 for D (6 bases). There are 14 residues in the CDR3. Per germline, CDR1 SGHTA and CDR2 FQGNSA. The ends were cut back, 4 bases at V and 6 bases at J, with 12 bases in the middle. This CDR3 is CASSYGQFAGELFF. The CDR3 DNA sequence: TGTGCCAGCAGCTACGGACAGTTTGCCGGGGAGCTGTTTTTT.

The chain has TRBV5-1 and TRBJ1-2; possibly TRBD1 for D (5 bases). CDR1 and CDR2 from the germline V gene are SGHRS and YFSETQ. The CDR3 spans 14 residues. Trimming removed 6 bases from V and 2 bases from J, with 14 bases in between. CDR3 nucleotide sequence: TGCGCCAGCACATACGGGACCGAGAACTATGGCTACACCTTC. This sequence encodes CASTYGTENYGYTF.

This clonotype came up many times. J is TRBJ2-7 and V is TRBV20-1, with TRBD2 as a possible D gene (6 bases). This CDR3 is 13 amino acids long. The V end was cut by 0 bases, the J end by 3 bases, with 9 bases between. Germline V CDR1 and CDR2: DFQATT, SNEGSKA (reference sequence). The CDR3 nucleotides are TGCAGTGCTAGAGACCCGACTAGCTACGAGCAGTACTTC. The encoded protein is CSARDPTSYEQYF.

The CDR3 region has the DNA TGTGCCAGCACCTACGAGCAGTACTTC. Translating it yields CASTYEQYF. The J gene is TRBJ2-7, the V gene TRBV28, with unresolved D. Trimming removed 7 bases from V and 2 bases from J, with 0 bases in between. This CDR3 comprises 9 residues. Germline V gives CDR1 MDHEN, CDR2 SYDVKM. Drawing the rest from reference TRBV28 and TRBJ2-7, the complete variable domain is DVKVTQSSRYLVKRTGEKVFLECVQDMDHENMFWYRQDPGLGLRLIYFSYDVKMKEKGDIPEGYSVSREKKERFSLILESASTNQTSMYLCASTYEQYFGPGTRLTVT.

The chain has TRBV28 and TRBJ2-1; TRBD2 agrees at 10 bases. This CDR3 spans 15 amino acids. V was clipped by 7 bases and J by 7 bases; unmatched bases: 10. From germline, CDR1 is MDHEN and CDR2 SYDVKM. The CDR3 DNA reads as TGTGCCAGCATCAGCGGGGGGGCCTGGGGAAATGAGCAGTTCTTC. Encoded protein: CASISGGAWGNEQFF.

This clonotype was counted between two and nine times. The chain joins TRBV11-2 to TRBJ2-1; 11 bases fit TRBD1. The V segment lost 7 bases and the J segment 2 bases; nucleotides outside the gene matches: 4. The germline V gene has CDR1 SGHAT and CDR2 FQNNGV. This CDR3 comprises 15 residues. The DNA for the CDR3 is TGTGCCAGCACCAGGGGACAGGGGGCCTACAATGAGCAGTTCTTC. As protein: CASTRGQGAYNEQFF.

The V and J genes are TRBV7-9 and TRBJ2-1; 7 bases map to TRBD2. This CDR3 spans 14 amino acids. Germline lookup yields CDR1 SEHNR and CDR2 FQNEAQ (reference sequence). J was trimmed by 6 bases and V by 6 bases; bases with no gene match: 8. The CDR3: CASREIGRRNEQFF. For the CDR3, the DNA is TGTGCCAGCAGAGAAATCGGGAGGCGCAATGAGCAGTTCTTC.

The chain employs TRBV7-6 and TRBJ2-1; 10 bases are shared with TRBD1. The trim removed 5 bases at V and 0 bases at J, leaving 4 bases unmatched. Per germline, CDR1 SGHVS and CDR2 FNYEAQ. The CDR3 is 16 amino acids. CDR3 protein: CASSARTGGSYNEQFF. The CDR3 DNA sequence: TGTGCCAGCAGCGCAAGGACAGGGGGCTCCTACAATGAGCAGTTCTTC.

The sample holds a few counts of this clonotype. The V gene is TRBV7-9, the J gene TRBJ2-7; D not certain. The CDR3 consists of 12 residues. Germline CDR1 is SEHNR and CDR2 is FQNEAQ (reference sequence). Trimming pared 2 bases from V and 6 bases from J, leaving 8 bases between. The CDR3 is CASSLSHGEQYF. CDR3 nucleotides: TGTGCCAGCAGCTTATCCCATGGCGAGCAGTACTTC.

V is TRBV30 and J is TRBJ1-4, with D possibly matching TRBD1 (5 bases). The CDR3 contains 12 residues. Trimming removed 0 bases from V and 7 bases from J, with 6 bases in between. Germline V CDR1 and CDR2: GTSNPN, SVGIG (reference sequence). The CDR3 sequence is CAWSVRGEKLFF. The CDR3 bases are TGTGCCTGGAGTGTAAGGGGTGAAAAACTGTTTTTT.

The rearrangement uses TRBV5-4 and TRBJ2-2, with 9 bases matching TRBD1. The CDR3 length is 15 residues. V lost 1 base, J lost 6 bases, and 4 bases stayed unmatched. The V gene's germline CDR1 is SGHNT and CDR2 YYREEE (reference sequence). Written as DNA, the CDR3 is TGTGCCAGCAGCTTGAACAGGGGGCATTCCGGGGAGCTGTTTTTT. This translates into CASSLNRGHSGELFF. Full variable domain (rest looked up from reference TRBV5-4 and TRBJ2-2): ETGVTQSPTHLIKTRGQQVTLRCSSQSGHNTVSWYQQALGQGPQFIFQYYREEENGRGNFPPRFSGLQFPNYSSELNVNALELDDSALYLCASSLNRGHSGELFFGEGSRLTVL.

Ten or more counts support this clonotype. The V gene is TRBV12-3 or TRBV12-4, the J gene TRBJ2-2; D is undetermined. V shed 2 bases and J shed 6 bases, with 4 bases lying between them. There are 12 residues in the CDR3. The CDR3 is CASSLNAGELFF. The CDR3 DNA reads TGTGCCAGCAGTTTAAATGCCGGGGAGCTGTTTTTT.

This clonotype showed up just a few times. The CDR3 DNA follows: TGTGCCTGGAGTCTAGGCAGGGCCTACGAGCAGTACTTC. Translated: CAWSLGRAYEQYF. The chain employs TRBV30 and TRBJ2-7; D perhaps matches TRBD1 (5 bases). CDR1 and CDR2 (germline): GTSNPN, SVGIG (reference sequence). V lost 2 bases, J lost 2 bases, and 10 bases lay in between. CDR3 length: 13 amino acids.

This clonotype appeared a single time. This sequence joins TRBV4-2 and TRBJ2-3; 14 bases agree with TRBD2. There are 20 residues in the CDR3. Germline CDR1 is LGHNA and CDR2 is YNFKEQ. Trimming took 2 bases from V and 0 from J; bases not matched to a gene: 10. This CDR3 reads CASSQRLAGGPALSTDTQYF. For the CDR3, the DNA is TGTGCCAGCAGCCAACGACTAGCGGGGGGGCCCGCCCTTAGCACAGATACGCAGTATTTT.

This clonotype occurred many times. V is TRBV20-1 and J is TRBJ2-7, with TRBD1 matching over 7 bases. The V gene end was trimmed by 6 bases and the J gene end by 3 bases; junction bases not matched to a gene: 8. CDR1 and CDR2 from the germline V gene are DFQATT and SNEGSKA (reference sequence). This CDR3 region has 13 residues. CDR3 DNA: TGCAGTGCACAGACAGGGTCGGGCTACGAGCAGTACTTC. It is translated as CSAQTGSGYEQYF.

This clonotype was observed a few times. The CDR3, as DNA: TGCAGCGTTGAATGGGGGACCCAGTACTTC. Encoded protein: CSVEWGTQYF. V usage is TRBV29-1 and J usage is TRBJ2-5; D ambiguous. V shed 2 bases and J shed 7 bases, with 5 bases lying between them. CDR3 length: 10 amino acids. Germline V lookup: CDR1 SQVTM, CDR2 ANQGSEA.

This clonotype appeared a few times. The genes are TRBV9 and TRBJ2-1, with D tentatively TRBD1 (6 bases). CDR1 and CDR2 (germline): SGDLS, YYNGEE. The CDR3 has 18 residues. V dropped 3 bases and J dropped 1 base, with 20 bases sitting between them. The CDR3 DNA reads as TGTGCCAGCAGCGCTAGGACCGGGCTGGGGGCTTCCTACAATGAGCAGTTCTTC. Translating gives CASSARTGLGASYNEQFF.

The CDR3 region is CATSDLNGQSAFF. In nucleotides, the CDR3 is TGTGCCACCAGTGATTTGAATGGGCAGTCGGCTTTCTTT. This rearrangement joins TRBV24-1 to TRBJ1-1; D not resolved. Germline assignment: CDR1 KGHDR and CDR2 SFDVKD. V was cut by 0 bases and J by 11 bases, with 12 bases left in between. CDR3 length equals 13 residues.

The table lists this clonotype with many counts. The chain links TRBV5-1 to TRBJ1-1; D remains ambiguous. The CDR3 extends over 17 amino acids. Deletions cut 0 bases from V and 1 base from J, with 16 bases between. Germline CDR1 is SGHRS and CDR2 is YFSETQ. Here the CDR3 DNA reads TGCGCCAGCAGCTTGGCGGTCGGTCGCGTCGCGAACACTGAAGCTTTCTTT. Amino acids: CASSLAVGRVANTEAFF.

The sample holds a few counts of this clonotype. The J gene is TRBJ1-5, the V gene TRBV13; D call uncertain. CDR1 PRHDT and CDR2 FYEKMQ come from the germline V gene (reference sequence). V gave up 5 bases and J gave up 4 bases, with 9 bases separating them. CDR3 length: 13 amino acids. The CDR3 reads CASSARKNQPQHF. Written as DNA, the CDR3 is TGTGCCAGCAGCGCACGTAAGAATCAGCCCCAGCATTTT.

This clonotype appeared a few times. The V and J genes are TRBV29-1 and TRBJ2-2; D possibly corresponds to TRBD1 (6 bases). Germline CDR1 SQVTM, CDR2 ANQGSEA. V lost 5 bases to trimming and J lost 4 bases, with 11 bases between them. There are 13 residues in the CDR3. CDR3 residues: CSVIRGVTGELFF. The CDR3 nucleotides are TGCAGCGTTATCAGGGGCGTCACCGGGGAGCTGTTTTTT.